This T cell receptor (beta chain) was documented in a study of cytomegalovirus exposure and HLA in healthy donors. Germline V gene lookup returns CDR1 WSHSY and CDR2 SAAADI. This CDR3 is built from 15 residues. V gave up 4 bases and J gave up 2 bases; unmatched junction bases: 6. Method: immunoSEQ multiplex PCR; TCRdb's copy keeps in-frame clones and lacks some. The sample includes fewer than 150,000 clones, just under 85% of them seen just once. The validation cohort, a group of some 120 subjects, included the donors and was separate from the roughly 700-subject first cohort. Input material: PBMCs. The J gene is TRBJ1-2, the V gene TRBV10-2, with 8 nucleotides matching TRBD1. The TCR sequence derives from a man aged 30 to 45 in good health and CMV-seropositive. In DNA, the CDR3 is TGCGCCAGCAGTGGGTCGAGGACAGGGAACTATGGCTACACCTTC. As protein: CASSGSRTGNYGYTF.